Detailed here is one T cell receptor (beta chain). This clone came up once. Its target antigen remains unknown. The input lacks base qualities; no much larger clone sits a single base away. The data derive from a study of blood T cell repertoires in COVID-19 (dated by TCRdb to the early 2020s). With regard to the full study: The collaborator samples originated in the United States, Italy and Spain and spanned the acute and convalescent phases of COVID-19. The material from the prospective study consisted of cDNA or gDNA derived from T cells, B-cell-depleted T cells, or PBMCs. The dataset comprised deeply sampled blood TCRbeta repertoires from subjects exposed to, actively infected with, or recovered from COVID-19. The repertoires were made available in a free public database intended to serve as a resource for research on the immune response to SARS-CoV-2. Samples came from the ongoing ImmuneRACE study (first 160 participants) plus 1,254 subjects from 6 global collaborators. Nearly every sample came with metadata listing a de-identified subject ID, COVID-19 status, age in years and sex. Where HLA class I and class II types were available, the types were taken from metadata supplied by the sample provider, not from assay-based typing. General study outcomes and caveats: The amount of clinical and demographic metadata varied by source and participant and was provided uncurated.

TCRbeta CDR3 regions were amplified from genomic DNA using the immunoSEQ Assay, a bias-controlled multiplex PCR. The source study handled its data this way. The number of nucleated cells in each sample was estimated by amplification of reference gene primers within the assay. To quantify the absolute abundance of each unique TCRbeta CDR3 rearrangement, sequence reads were collapsed and filtered. For each sample, productive Simpson clonality was calculated as the square root of Simpson's diversity index across productive rearrangements. Drawn from immuneACCESS, this table holds only the in-frame rearrangements with V and J called that TCRdb kept. Clones are partly lost; checked studies trace under half to an unresolved V gene and leave the rest unexplained. That table supplies the V and J calls and clone size; D and trimming were determined from the DNA. This sample lists roughly 150,000 clones; roughly 80% were detected once. More than 5.5% of the sample is taken by the ten largest.

From a lookup of the germline V gene, CDR1 and CDR2 are KGHDR and SFDVKD. There are 13 amino acids in the CDR3, from cysteine to phenylalanine inclusive. The retained sequence is limited to the CDR3, 39 bases, with the frame set at the first base. The junction shows trimming of 4 bases on V and 6 bases on J, and the gene matches do not reach 3 bases of it. Participants in the prospective study were enrolled through a virtual design, were aged about 18 to 100 years, and lived in roughly 24 United States geographic areas. To assign participants to cohorts, the prospective study relied on clinical history that participants themselves reported in a screening survey and a study questionnaire. Recovered participants in ImmuneRACE Cohort 3 were defined by two consecutive negative NP/OP PCR tests, clearance by a healthcare professional, or resolution of symptoms. Each participant in the prospective study had whole blood, serum and a nasopharyngeal or oropharyngeal swab collected by mobile phlebotomists. Participants in the prospective study had the option to provide additional blood draws and questionnaires over a roughly two-month period. Blood samples from the prospective study were shipped frozen or at room temperature prior to DNA extraction.

The sequencing input was PBMCs or T cells enriched from blood (not recorded which). This receptor was obtained from a man aged 45-65 years who had recovered from COVID-19. The V and J segments used are TRBV24-1 and TRBJ1-2, and 8 junctional nucleotides match TRBD1. The nucleotides are TGTGCCACCAGTGACAAGACAGGGGATGGCTACACCTTC. Protein translation: CATSDKTGDGYTF.